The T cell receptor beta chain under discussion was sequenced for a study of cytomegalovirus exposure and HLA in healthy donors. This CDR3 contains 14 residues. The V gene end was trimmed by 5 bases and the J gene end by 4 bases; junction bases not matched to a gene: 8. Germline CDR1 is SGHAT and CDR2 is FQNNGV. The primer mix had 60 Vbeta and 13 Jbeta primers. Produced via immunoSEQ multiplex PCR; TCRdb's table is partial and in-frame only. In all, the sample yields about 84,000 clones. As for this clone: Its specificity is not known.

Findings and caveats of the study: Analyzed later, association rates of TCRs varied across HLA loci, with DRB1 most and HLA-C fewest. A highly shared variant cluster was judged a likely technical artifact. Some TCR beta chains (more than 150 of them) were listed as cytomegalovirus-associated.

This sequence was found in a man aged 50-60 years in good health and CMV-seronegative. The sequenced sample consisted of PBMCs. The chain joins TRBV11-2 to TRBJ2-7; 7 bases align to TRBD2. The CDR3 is CASSQGLVWYEQYF. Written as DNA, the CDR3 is TGTGCCAGCAGCCAAGGACTAGTTTGGTACGAGCAGTACTTC.